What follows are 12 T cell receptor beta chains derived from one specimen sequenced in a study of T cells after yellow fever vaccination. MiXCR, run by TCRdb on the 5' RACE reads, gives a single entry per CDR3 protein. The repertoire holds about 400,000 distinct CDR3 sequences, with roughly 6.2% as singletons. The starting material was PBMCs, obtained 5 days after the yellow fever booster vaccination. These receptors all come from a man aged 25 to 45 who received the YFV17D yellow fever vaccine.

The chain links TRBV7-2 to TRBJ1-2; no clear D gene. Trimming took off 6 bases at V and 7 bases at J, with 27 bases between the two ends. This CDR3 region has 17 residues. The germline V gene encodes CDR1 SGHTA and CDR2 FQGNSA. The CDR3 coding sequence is TGTGCCAGCAGGCTAGCCGGTAGTAACCCGCGGGGTTTTGGCTACACCTTC. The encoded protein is CASRLAGSNPRGFGYTF. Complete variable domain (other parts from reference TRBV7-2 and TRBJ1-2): GAGVSQSPSNKVTEKGKDVELRCDPISGHTALYWYRQSLGQGLEFLIYFQGNSAPDKSGLPSDRFSAERTGGSVSTLTIQRTQQEDSAVYLCASRLAGSNPRGFGYTFGSGTRLTVV.

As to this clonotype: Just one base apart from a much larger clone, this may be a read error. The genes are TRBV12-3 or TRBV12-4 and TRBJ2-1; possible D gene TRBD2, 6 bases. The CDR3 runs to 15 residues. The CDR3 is CAISPYGGANNEQFF. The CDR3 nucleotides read TGTGCCATCAGTCCTTACGGGGGAGCGAACAATGAGCAGTTCTTC.

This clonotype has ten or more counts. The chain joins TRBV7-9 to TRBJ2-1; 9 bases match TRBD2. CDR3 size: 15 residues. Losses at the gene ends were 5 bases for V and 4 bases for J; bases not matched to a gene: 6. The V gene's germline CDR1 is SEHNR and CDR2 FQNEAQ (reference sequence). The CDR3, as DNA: TGTGCCAGCAGCGGCCTAGCGGGGAGGTACAATGAGCAGTTCTTC. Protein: CASSGLAGRYNEQFF.

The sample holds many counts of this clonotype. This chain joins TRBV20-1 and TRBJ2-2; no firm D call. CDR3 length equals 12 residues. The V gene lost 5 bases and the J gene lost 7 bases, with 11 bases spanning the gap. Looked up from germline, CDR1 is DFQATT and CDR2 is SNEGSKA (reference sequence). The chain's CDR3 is CSAGPRGGELFF. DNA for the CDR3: TGCAGTGCTGGCCCACGCGGCGGGGAGCTGTTTTTT.

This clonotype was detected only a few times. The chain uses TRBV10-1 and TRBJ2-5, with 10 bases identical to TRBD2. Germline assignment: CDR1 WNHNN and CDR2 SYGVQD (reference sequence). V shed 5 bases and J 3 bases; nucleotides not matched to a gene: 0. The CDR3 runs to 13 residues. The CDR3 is CASSSGREETQYF. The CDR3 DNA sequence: TGCGCCAGCAGTAGCGGGAGGGAAGAGACCCAGTACTTC.

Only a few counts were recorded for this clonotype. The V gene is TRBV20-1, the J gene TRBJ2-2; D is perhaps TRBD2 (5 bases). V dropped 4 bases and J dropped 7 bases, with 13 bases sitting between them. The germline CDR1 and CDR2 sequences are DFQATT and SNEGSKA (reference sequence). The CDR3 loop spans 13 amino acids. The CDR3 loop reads CSATRTPHGELFF. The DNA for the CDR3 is TGCAGTGCTACCCGGACTCCCCACGGGGAGCTGTTTTTT.

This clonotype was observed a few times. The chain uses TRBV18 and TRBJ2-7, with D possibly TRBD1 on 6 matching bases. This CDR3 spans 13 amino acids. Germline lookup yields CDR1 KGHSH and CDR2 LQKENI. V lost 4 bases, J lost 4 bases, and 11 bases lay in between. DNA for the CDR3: TGTGCCAGCTCACTGAATCAGGGGTACGAGCAGTACTTC. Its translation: CASSLNQGYEQYF.

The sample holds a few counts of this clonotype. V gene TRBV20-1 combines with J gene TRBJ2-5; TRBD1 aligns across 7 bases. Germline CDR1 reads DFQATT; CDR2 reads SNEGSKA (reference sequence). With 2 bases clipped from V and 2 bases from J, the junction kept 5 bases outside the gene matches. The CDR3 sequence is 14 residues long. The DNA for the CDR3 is TGCAGTGCTAGACAACCCAGGGGGCAAGAGACCCAGTACTTC. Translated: CSARQPRGQETQYF.

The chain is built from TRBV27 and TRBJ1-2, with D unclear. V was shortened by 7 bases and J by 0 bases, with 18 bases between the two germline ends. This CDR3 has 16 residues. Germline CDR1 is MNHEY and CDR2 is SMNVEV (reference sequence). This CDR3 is CASIWIKQVANYGYTF. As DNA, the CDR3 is TGTGCCAGCATTTGGATCAAGCAGGTAGCTAACTATGGCTACACCTTC.

CDR3 amino acids: CASIISPMAHTGELFF. In nucleotides, the CDR3 is TGTGCCAGCATCATCTCCCCGATGGCACACACCGGGGAGCTGTTTTTT. V and J are TRBV6-1 and TRBJ2-2; no firm D call. Germline assignment: CDR1 MNHNS and CDR2 SASEGT. Trimming stripped 7 bases from V and 3 bases from J, with 18 bases between. The CDR3 length is 16 residues.

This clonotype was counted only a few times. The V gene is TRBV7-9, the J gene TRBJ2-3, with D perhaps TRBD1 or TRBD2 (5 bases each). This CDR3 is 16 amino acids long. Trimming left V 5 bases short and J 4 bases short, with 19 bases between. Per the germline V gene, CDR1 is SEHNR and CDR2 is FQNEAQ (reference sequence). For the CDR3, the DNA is TGTGCCAGCAGCCTAGATGGGGCTAGCTTCGCAGATACGCAGTATTTT. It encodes CASSLDGASFADTQYF. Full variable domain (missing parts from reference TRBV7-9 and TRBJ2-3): DTGVSQNPRHKITKRGQNVTFRCDPISEHNRLYWYRQTLGQGPEFLTYFQNEAQLEKSRLLSDRFSAERPKGSFSTLEIQRTEQGDSAMYLCASSLDGASFADTQYFGPGTRLTVL.

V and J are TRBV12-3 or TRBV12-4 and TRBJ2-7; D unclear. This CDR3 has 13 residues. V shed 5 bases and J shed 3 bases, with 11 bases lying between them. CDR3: CASSRHSLYEQYF. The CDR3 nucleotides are TGTGCCAGCAGTCGACACTCACTCTACGAGCAGTACTTC.